This T cell receptor beta chain came from a study of STAT5B mutations in CD4+ large granular lymphocyte leukemia (dated by TCRdb to between 2021 and 2024). For the wider study: Among healthy controls, the CDR3 'QG' motif was associated with a particular HLA allele. The TCRbeta repertoires of CD4+ T-cell large granular lymphocyte leukemia patients were compared with the TCRbeta repertoires of healthy blood donors. Flow cytometry on FACSCanto II or FACSVerse showed that the purified fractions were more than 95% pure among lymphocytes.

The healthy control group was made up of roughly 34 blood donors, and the Finnish Red Cross blood service supplied their buffy coats. All TCR-sequenced material derived from peripheral blood: patient blood samples and healthy donor buffy coats. Peripheral blood mononuclear cells were isolated by Ficoll-Hypaque gradient centrifugation. CD4+ cells were purified magnetically from the buffy coats of healthy controls. Genomic DNA was extracted using the Gentra Puregene Cell and Tissue kit, and a Qubit 2.0 fluorometer was used to quantify it. With regard to this clone: No cognate antigen has been identified for it. One base away there is no much larger clone; base qualities are not given.

What the work shows at the level of the full study, not this receptor alone: Data were not HLA-matched; higher clonality in CD4+ versus CD8+ T-LGLL could reflect the relatively small sample size. TRBV06-family usage was enriched among the top patient clones (8/27) compared with healthy controls (2/35). Main leukemic clonotypes were private to each patient, although around 24% of the main leukemic clonotypes were found at low frequency in the non-leukemic repertoires of other patients. Greater clonality appeared to be present in CD4-sorted patient repertoires than in healthy CD4+ repertoires, and the difference was retained after the putative leukemic clones were removed.

V and J lose 3 bases and 1 base, and a span of 9 bases separates them. The CDR3 holds 14 amino acids from the cysteine to the phenylalanine. The sequence is cut down to CDR3 DNA, 42 bases in frame from base 1. CDR1 and CDR2 are read off the germline V gene as SNHLY and FYNNEI. The immunoSEQ assay at survey resolution was used to sequence TCRbeta rearrangements from genomic DNA. In the source study's methods: A lowest detectable productive clonotype frequency of 2.59 x 10-5 was observed in the TCR sequencing data. Only productive TCRbeta rearrangements, defined as complete and in-frame sequences, were included in the analyses. Clonality for each sample was calculated as Simpson clonality in the immunoSEQ Analyzer version 3.0. Based on frequency, clones were grouped as very rare, small, medium, large (1-20%) or hyperexpanded (>20%). Generation probabilities were estimated with OLGA 1.2.3, V-gene circos plots were made with VDJtools, specificities were searched in VDJdb, and CDR3 motifs were identified with GLIPH. The immuneACCESS repertoire file appears here via TCRdb, limited to in-frame rearrangements. These files lack a portion of the clones; in checked studies, under half of the deficit traces to unresolved V genes, and the cause of the others is not known. V, J and clone size are taken as reported in that table, and D and trimming were inferred from the DNA itself. The sample has under 35,000 clones on record, around 80% of them singletons. Of the sample, 2.1% is held by the ten largest clones.

Material: CD4+ T cells from blood buffy coats. This sequence uses TRBV2 and TRBJ1-1, with no reliable assignment of the D segment. The receptor was derived from a human donor in good health. DNA sequence: TGTGCCAGCAGTGATTTTGGGCGGAACACTGAAGCTTTCTTT. It translates to CASSDFGRNTEAFF.